This T cell receptor beta chain was profiled in a study of shared clonotypes between healthy human individuals. The table came from immunoSEQ multiplex PCR; TCRdb's copy has only in-frame clones and leaves some out. The sample holds about 2 million clones, roughly 95% seen once. There are 16 residues in the CDR3. V gave up 4 bases and J gave up 6 bases; unmatched junction bases: 8. Germline V gene sequence: CDR1 SGHDN, CDR2 FVKESK. Naive-designated CD8 cells lacked CD45RO, were positively enriched for CCR7, and omitted terminally differentiated effector memory CD45RA+ cells. The specimen sequenced was naive CD8+ T cells sorted from blood. This receptor was obtained from a man aged 18 to 30 in good health. The chain has TRBV14 and TRBJ2-1; TRBD2 agrees at 11 bases. The CDR3, as DNA: TGTGCCAGCAGCCCCTTAGCGGGAGGGCCGGTCAATGAGCAGTTCTTC. Translation gives CASSPLAGGPVNEQFF. Filled out from reference TRBV14 and TRBJ2-1, the complete variable domain reads EAGVTQFPSHSVIEKGQTVTLRCDPISGHDNLYWYRRVMGKEIKFLLHFVKESKQDESGMPNNRFLAERTGGTYSTLKVQPAELEDSGVYFCASSPLAGGPVNEQFFGPGTRLTVL.